Sequencing of this T cell receptor beta chain was carried out in a study of blood T cell repertoires in COVID-19. Study background: Samples taken during acute and convalescent COVID-19 were collected in the United States, Italy and Spain. PBMCs, B-cell-depleted T cells, or T cells were the source of the cDNA or gDNA that made up the material.

V was pared by 7 bases and J by 5 bases, with 10 bases between. This CDR3 is 12 amino acids long. In germline, CDR1 is SGHDT, CDR2 YYEEEE. TCRdb's copy holds only in-frame clones and misses some; the assay was immunoSEQ multiplex PCR. The data contain hundreds of thousands of clones, roughly 89% of them singletons. Allocation to cohorts depended on clinical history reported by the participants. Input material: PBMCs or T cells enriched from blood (not recorded which). The clonotype comes from a man in his 60s who had recovered from COVID-19. The chain carries TRBV5-6 and TRBJ2-1, with D tentatively TRBD2 (6 bases). The CDR3 bases are TGTGCCAGCTTTGCGGGAAACAATGAGCAGTTCTTC. It translates to CASFAGNNEQFF.